The present T cell receptor beta chain was sequenced within a study of blood T cell repertoires in COVID-19. Study-level background: Samples came from the United States, Italy and Spain, spanning acute and convalescent COVID-19.

While infection was still active, Seattle patients were enrolled and then followed longitudinally. Trimming at V came to 5 bases and at J to 8 bases, leaving 5 bases not matched to a gene. The CDR3 runs to 13 residues. The germline gives CDR1 MNHEY, CDR2 SMNVEV (reference sequence). Per the original methods: Reference gene primer amplification in the assay estimated nucleated cell counts. Assay used: immunoSEQ multiplex PCR; TCRdb lists only in-frame clones, some missing. V and J calls and clone size are those listed in that table; D and trimming were worked out from the DNA. The sample consists of under 400,000 clones, roughly 88% of them appearing once.

The clonotype originates from a woman aged 25 to 39 with COVID-19, enrolled during active disease. Sequencing was carried out using peripheral blood. The V and J genes are TRBV27 and TRBJ1-2, with 10 bases lining up with TRBD1. The CDR3 region is CASSIGTGVGYTF. DNA of the CDR3: TGTGCCAGCAGTATAGGGACAGGGGTGGGCTACACCTTC.